A single sample gave rise to the 25 T cell receptor beta chains below, sequenced in a study of blood T cells in healthy people across ages. Alongside a J-beta primer mix, a sample-barcoded 5' primer served in a second PCR lasting about 7 to 11 cycles. TCRdb re-analysed the 5' RACE reads in MiXCR, keeping a single row per CDR3 protein. The table includes around 620,000 distinct CDR3 sequences, 25% to 30% detected once. The specimen was blood. These receptors all stem from a woman in her seventies in good health.

CDR3 nucleotides: TGCGCCAGCAGCCAAGAGGGCTGGGGGGGCGCGGTTGGCTACACCTTC. Encoded protein: CASSQEGWGGAVGYTF. The V call is TRBV4-3, the J call TRBJ1-2, with a possible D match to TRBD1 (6 bases). Trimming left V 0 bases short and J 7 bases short, with 18 bases between. The CDR3 consists of 16 residues. The germline CDR1 and CDR2 sequences are LGHNA and YSLEER.

This clonotype was counted many times. The rearrangement uses TRBV7-2 and TRBJ1-1; D is unclear. The V end lost 1 base, the J end lost 4 bases, and 16 bases lay between the germline ends. CDR1 and CDR2 (germline): SGHTA, FQGNSA. The CDR3 is made up of 16 amino acids. The CDR3: CASSLGGRTGGTEAFF. CDR3 bases: TGTGCCAGCAGCTTAGGGGGTCGGACGGGTGGCACTGAAGCTTTCTTT.

This clonotype was seen just once. The chain recombines TRBV4-1 with TRBJ2-4; unclear D gene. V lost 0 bases and J 0 bases, leaving 3 bases between the germline ends. Germline V gives CDR1 MGHRA, CDR2 YSYEKL. The CDR3 is 14 residues long. Here the CDR3 reads CASSQEPAKNIQYF. The CDR3 bases are TGCGCCAGCAGCCAAGAGCCAGCCAAAAACATTCAGTACTTC.

The V gene is TRBV19, the J gene TRBJ1-2, with unresolved D. Between the trimmed V and J ends, which lost 3 bases and 8 bases, there was a span of 16 bases. The CDR3 is 14 residues long. Germline CDR1 is LNHDA and CDR2 is SQIVND (reference sequence). CDR3 bases: TGTGCCAGTAGTATGATGGGTACTGGAAAGGGCTACACCTTC. Encoded protein: CASSMMGTGKGYTF.

The rearrangement links TRBV12-3 or TRBV12-4 to TRBJ2-3; 9 positions match TRBD2. The CDR3 covers 15 residues. After removal of 5 bases from V and 4 bases from J, the junction contained 7 bases not matched to a gene. The CDR3 here is CASSATSGYSDTQYF. As DNA, the CDR3 is TGTGCCAGCAGTGCTACTAGCGGGTACTCAGATACGCAGTATTTT.

This clonotype was detected only a few times. CDR3 sequence reads: CASSLADRHYGYTF. The CDR3 DNA reads TGTGCCAGCAGCTTAGCGGACAGGCACTATGGCTACACCTTC. V usage is TRBV7-9 and J usage is TRBJ1-2; TRBD1 aligns across 7 bases. V trimming: 0 bases; J trimming: 3 bases; junction bases outside the gene matches: 1. In germline, CDR1 is SEHNR, CDR2 FQNEAQ (reference sequence). The CDR3 extends over 14 amino acids.

The sample holds many counts of this clonotype. The CDR3 sequence: CSVEGEAKNIQYF. As DNA, the CDR3 is TGCAGCGTAGAGGGGGAGGCCAAAAACATTCAGTACTTC. The rearrangement links TRBV29-1 to TRBJ2-4; a weak D match, TRBD1 (6 bases). Deletions cut 6 bases from V and 1 base from J, with 10 bases between. CDR1 and CDR2 (germline): SQVTM, ANQGSEA. The CDR3 loop spans 13 amino acids.

This sequence joins TRBV5-1 and TRBJ1-5; TRBD1 matches 11 bases. V dropped 0 bases and J dropped 8; count of bases not matched to a gene: 4. Germline values: CDR1 SGHRS, CDR2 YFSETQ. The CDR3 length is 15 residues. The chain's CDR3 is CASSLGDRGSEPQHF. CDR3 bases: TGCGCCAGCAGCTTGGGGGACAGGGGGTCGGAGCCCCAGCATTTT.

This chain connects TRBV20-1 to TRBJ1-4; TRBD1 matches at 8 bases. CDR1 is DFQATT, CDR2 SNEGSKA, per germline (reference sequence). Trimming took 6 bases from V and 0 from J; bases not matched to a gene: 12. This CDR3 is built from 17 residues. In nucleotides, the CDR3 is TGCAGTGCCACCCCGACAGGGGCCCTTGCAACTAATGAAAAACTGTTTTTT. Its protein product is CSATPTGALATNEKLFF.

This clonotype was detected a few times. V is TRBV11-1 and J is TRBJ2-2; perhaps D is TRBD1 or TRBD2 (5 bases each). The CDR3 runs 15 residues. The germline gives CDR1 SGHAT, CDR2 FQDESV (reference sequence). Trimming cost V 0 bases and J 4 bases, with 9 bases left between them. CDR3 nucleotide sequence: TGTGCCAGCAGCTTAGCGGGACCGGTCACCGGGGAGCTGTTTTTT. This translates into CASSLAGPVTGELFF.

The V and J genes are TRBV11-2 and TRBJ2-5, with D perhaps being TRBD1 or TRBD2 (5 bases each). The end of the DNA is better explained by TRBJ2-7, so the J call may be wrong. The length of the CDR3 is 14 residues. Germline-derived CDR1 and CDR2 are SGHAT and FQNNGV. The CDR3 loop is CASSLKGETYEQYF. In nucleotides, the CDR3 is TGTGCCAGCAGCCTCAAAGGGGAGACCTACGAGCAGTACTTC.

The chain couples TRBV20-1 to TRBJ2-5; D gene ambiguous. V dropped 8 bases and J dropped 3 bases, with 10 bases sitting between them. The CDR3 consists of 11 residues. Germline V gene lookup returns CDR1 DFQATT and CDR2 SNEGSKA (reference sequence). The CDR3 DNA reads as TGCAGTTACCGCCGTGAAGAGACCCAGTACTTC. As protein: CSYRREETQYF.

V usage is TRBV24-1 and J usage is TRBJ1-5; D call uncertain. Trimming took 3 bases from V and 11 from J, leaving 19 bases between them. Germline V gene lookup returns CDR1 KGHDR and CDR2 SFDVKD. This CDR3 is 15 amino acids long. CDR3: CATSDPGRGVFSQHF. The DNA for the CDR3 is TGTGCCACCAGTGATCCAGGACGGGGTGTCTTTTCCCAGCATTTT.

This clonotype has more than one count but fewer than ten. Written as DNA, the CDR3 is TGCAGTGCCAACAGGGAGCCCTACTACGAGCAGTACTTC. Translating it yields CSANREPYYEQYF. J is TRBJ2-5 and V is TRBV20-1, with D maybe TRBD1 (6 bases). The J call is uncertain, as TRBJ2-7 better fits the DNA end. This CDR3 comprises 13 residues. CDR1 is DFQATT and CDR2 is SNEGSKA in the germline V gene (reference sequence).

This clonotype was counted only a few times. This chain links TRBV6-2 or TRBV6-3 with TRBJ1-6, with D unclear. The germline V gene has CDR1 MNHEY and CDR2 SVGEGT. The germline V and J ends were trimmed by 2 bases and 9 bases, with 11 bases remaining between them. The CDR3 length is 14 residues. DNA of the CDR3: TGTGCCAGCAGTTACATCGGAGGCGCTTCACCCCTCCACTTT. Translation: CASSYIGGASPLHF.

This clonotype occurred a few times. This chain uses TRBV7-9 with TRBJ1-4; TRBD1 might be the D (5 bases). Deletions cut 4 bases from V and 10 bases from J, with 16 bases between. CDR3 length equals 14 residues. Looked up from germline, CDR1 is SEHNR and CDR2 is FQNEAQ (reference sequence). Here the CDR3 reads CASSYDNTGGKLFF. Here the CDR3 DNA reads TGTGCCAGCAGCTACGACAATACCGGGGGAAAACTGTTTTTT.

This clonotype was seen ten or more times. V and J are TRBV7-2 and TRBJ2-5; a weak D match, TRBD2 (6 bases). Germline loops: CDR1 SGHTA, CDR2 FQGNSA. V shed 1 base and J shed 2 bases, with 11 bases lying between them. CDR3 length: 15 residues. In DNA, the CDR3 is TGTGCCAGCAGCTTAGTGCGGGGCCGGCAAGAGACCCAGTACTTC. Amino acid sequence: CASSLVRGRQETQYF.

This clonotype showed up just a few times. Relative to the germline gene, one junction end is altered; a read error may explain this. The V gene is TRBV7-2, the J gene TRBJ2-5, with D tentatively TRBD1 or TRBD2 (5 bases each). This CDR3 region has 12 residues. CDR1 is SGHTA and CDR2 is FQGNSA in the germline V gene. In nucleotides, the CDR3 is TGTGCCAGCAGCCAAGTTTCCGGGACGGGGTTCTTC. Translation: CASSQVSGTGFF.

This rearrangement joins TRBV6-5 to TRBJ1-4; 9 bases are shared with TRBD1. With V trimmed by 9 bases and J by 8 bases, 7 bases remained unmatched. This CDR3 has 13 amino acids. Germline V lookup: CDR1 MNHEY, CDR2 SVGAGI. The chain's CDR3 is CASGTGRSEKLFF. The CDR3 coding sequence is TGTGCCAGTGGGACAGGGAGGTCCGAAAAACTGTTTTTT.

This clonotype was counted at least ten times. V and J are TRBV7-2 and TRBJ1-4, with D possibly matching TRBD1 (5 bases). The V end lost 5 bases, the J end lost 0 bases, and 10 bases lay between the germline ends. The CDR3 runs to 15 residues. The germline V gene encodes CDR1 SGHTA and CDR2 FQGNSA. The CDR3 spells CASSIQGATNEKLFF. The DNA of the CDR3 is TGTGCCAGCAGCATCCAGGGAGCAACTAATGAAAAACTGTTTTTT.

V is TRBV10-3 and J is TRBJ2-3; TRBD2 matches at 7 bases. Trimming removed 3 bases from V and 8 bases from J; junction bases left unmatched: 8. The CDR3 is made up of 14 amino acids. Germline lookup yields CDR1 ENHRY and CDR2 SYGVKD. CDR3 sequence reads: CAISEGQLAITQYF. In DNA, the CDR3 is TGTGCCATCAGTGAAGGCCAACTAGCGATTACGCAGTATTTT.

This rearrangement joins TRBV7-2 to TRBJ2-5; TRBD2 aligns across 8 bases. J gave up 3 bases and V 5 bases, and 11 bases lay outside the gene matches. The CDR3 contains 16 residues. CDR1 and CDR2 from the germline V gene are SGHTA and FQGNSA. Written as DNA, the CDR3 is TGTGCCAGCAGCCCTTTTTTCGCGGGGGGCGAAGAGACCCAGTACTTC. Translated, it gives CASSPFFAGGEETQYF.

The J gene is TRBJ2-5, the V gene TRBV5-5; 11 bases fit TRBD1. Germline V lookup: CDR1 SGHKS, CDR2 YYEKEE (reference sequence). The CDR3 has 16 residues. The J segment lost 4 bases and the V segment lost 4 bases, leaving 9 bases of the junction unmatched. The CDR3 DNA reads TGTGCCAGCAGCCCCGGGACAGGGGGGGGTGGAGAGACCCAGTACTTC. It specifies CASSPGTGGGGETQYF.

There are a few counts of this clonotype. The chain employs TRBV5-1 and TRBJ1-4, with D unresolved. V dropped 4 bases and J dropped 0 bases, with 10 bases sitting between them. CDR3 length: 15 amino acids. Germline-derived CDR1 and CDR2 are SGHRS and YFSETQ. Here the CDR3 DNA reads TGCGCCAGCAGCGGGAGGGCTGCAACTAATGAAAAACTGTTTTTT. Protein: CASSGRAATNEKLFF. Based on the CDR3 plus reference TRBV5-1 and TRBJ1-4, the full variable domain is KAGVTQTPRYLIKTRGQQVTLSCSPISGHRSVSWYQQTPGQGLQFLFEYFSETQRNKGNFPGRFSGRQFSNSRSEMNVSTLELGDSALYLCASSGRAATNEKLFFGSGTQLSVL.

This clonotype was counted a few times. J is TRBJ2-1 and V is TRBV28, with 8 bases lining up with TRBD2. Germline CDR1 and CDR2: MDHEN and SYDVKM. The J segment lost 2 bases and the V segment lost 3 bases, leaving 3 bases of the junction unmatched. The CDR3 is made up of 15 amino acids. The CDR3 sequence is CASSFRGGPYNEQFF. CDR3 DNA: TGTGCCAGCAGTTTTCGCGGGGGGCCCTACAATGAGCAGTTCTTC.